This is a list of T cell receptor beta chains from one sample in a study of T cells after somatic rescue of genetic block. Repertoires were generated with immunoSEQ multiplex PCR, while TCRdb's copy carries only in-frame clones and drops some. Of 70,000 to 95,000 clones listed, about nine tenths are singletons. The sample consisted of peripheral blood mononuclear cells (PBMCs). These receptors all come from a woman aged 18-30 years. Each CDR3 is given with its conserved first and last residue. The size of a clone is reported for some rows only, either as once, few or many, or as a class for expanded clones.

.,TRBJ2-2,TRBV7-2,CASSYDRAGELFF
.,TRBJ2-3,TRBV10-3,CAIRDADNTDTQYF
.,TRBJ1-1,TRBV5-1,CASSLAAQGPGEAFF
.,TRBJ2-2,TRBV6-6,CASSYFSGELFF
.,TRBJ1-2,TRBV29-1,CSVAVKGLRYTF
.,TRBJ2-1,TRBV27,CASSSGTGIYNEQFF
.,TRBJ2-5,TRBV11-2,CASSESGGVFDPKETQYF
.,TRBJ2-7,TRBV27,CASSLLAGGAAGEQYF
.,TRBJ1-5,TRBV27,CASSLGPRAGGNQPQHF
once,TRBJ2-7,TRBV7-9,CASSPVGLSGREEQYF
.,TRBJ2-2,TRBV6-6,CASREQGARNTGELFF
.,TRBJ2-7,TRBV11-3,CASSPTMGGVSYEQYF
.,TRBJ2-7,TRBV6-5,CASRSGVYEQYF
few,TRBJ1-4,TRBV7-9,CASSRDRDGEKLFF